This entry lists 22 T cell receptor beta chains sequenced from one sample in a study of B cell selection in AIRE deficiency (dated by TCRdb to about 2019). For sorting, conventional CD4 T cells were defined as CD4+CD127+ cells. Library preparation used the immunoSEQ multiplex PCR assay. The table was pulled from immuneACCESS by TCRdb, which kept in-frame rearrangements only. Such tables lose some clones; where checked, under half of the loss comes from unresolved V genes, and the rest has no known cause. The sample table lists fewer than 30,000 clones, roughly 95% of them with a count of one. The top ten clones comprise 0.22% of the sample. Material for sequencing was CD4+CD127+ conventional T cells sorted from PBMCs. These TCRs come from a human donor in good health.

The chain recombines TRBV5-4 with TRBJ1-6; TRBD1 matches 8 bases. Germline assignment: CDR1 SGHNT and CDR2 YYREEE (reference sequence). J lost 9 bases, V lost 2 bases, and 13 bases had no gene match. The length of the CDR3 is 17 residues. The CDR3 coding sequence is TGTGCCAGCAGCTTAAAAATTTCCGGGACAGGAGGTTCACCCCTCCACTTT. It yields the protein CASSLKISGTGGSPLHF.

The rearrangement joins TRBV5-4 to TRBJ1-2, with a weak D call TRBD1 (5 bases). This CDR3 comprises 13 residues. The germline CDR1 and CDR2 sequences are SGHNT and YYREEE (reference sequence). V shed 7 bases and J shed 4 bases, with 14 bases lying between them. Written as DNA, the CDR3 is TGTGCCAGCCATCTCTCCGGGGGCTATGGCTACACCTTC. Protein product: CASHLSGGYGYTF.

The CDR3 spells CATSSGLRNTGELFF. The CDR3 DNA reads as TGTGCCACCAGCTCCGGACTACGGAACACCGGGGAGCTGTTTTTT. V and J are TRBV15 and TRBJ2-2; D is possibly TRBD2 (6 bases). The germline V gene encodes CDR1 LNHNV and CDR2 YYDKDF (reference sequence). Trimming took 5 bases from V and 1 from J, leaving 11 bases between them. This CDR3 comprises 15 residues.

CDR3 loop: CASSYRDREYNEQFF. DNA of the CDR3: TGTGCCAGCAGTTACCGGGACAGGGAATACAATGAGCAGTTCTTC. The chain joins TRBV6-5 to TRBJ2-1; TRBD1 aligns across 9 bases. There are 15 residues in the CDR3. The germline V gene encodes CDR1 MNHEY and CDR2 SVGAGI. Losses at the gene ends were 2 bases for V and 4 bases for J; bases not matched to a gene: 3.

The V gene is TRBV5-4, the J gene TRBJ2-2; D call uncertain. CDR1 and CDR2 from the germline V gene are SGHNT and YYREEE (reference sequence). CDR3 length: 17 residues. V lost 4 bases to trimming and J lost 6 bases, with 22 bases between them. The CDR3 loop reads CASSQVPDSRSSGELFF. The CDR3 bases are TGTGCCAGCAGCCAAGTTCCCGACTCCCGGTCATCCGGGGAGCTGTTTTTT.

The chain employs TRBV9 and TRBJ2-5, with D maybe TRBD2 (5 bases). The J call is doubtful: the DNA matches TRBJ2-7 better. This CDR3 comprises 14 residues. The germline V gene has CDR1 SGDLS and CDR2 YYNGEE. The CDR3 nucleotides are TGTGCCAGCAGCGTAGGGGTTAGCGAGTACGAGCAGTACTTC. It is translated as CASSVGVSEYEQYF.

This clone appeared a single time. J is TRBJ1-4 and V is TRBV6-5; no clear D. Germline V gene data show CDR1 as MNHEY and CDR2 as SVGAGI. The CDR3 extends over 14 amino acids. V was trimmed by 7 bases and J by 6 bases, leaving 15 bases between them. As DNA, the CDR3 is TGTGCCAGCACCACGACACTTTACCATGAAAAACTGTTTTTT. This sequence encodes CASTTTLYHEKLFF.

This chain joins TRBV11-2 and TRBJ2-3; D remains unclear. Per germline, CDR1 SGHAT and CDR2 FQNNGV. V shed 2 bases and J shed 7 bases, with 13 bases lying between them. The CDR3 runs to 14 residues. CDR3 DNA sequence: TGTGCCAGCAGCTTACGGGTTAGCCCTAATACGCAGTATTTT. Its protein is CASSLRVSPNTQYF.

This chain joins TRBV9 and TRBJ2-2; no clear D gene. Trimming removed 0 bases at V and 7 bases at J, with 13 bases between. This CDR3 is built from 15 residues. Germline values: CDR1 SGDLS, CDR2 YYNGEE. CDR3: CASSVGGLAFGELFF. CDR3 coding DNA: TGTGCCAGCAGCGTAGGCGGATTGGCCTTCGGGGAGCTGTTTTTT.

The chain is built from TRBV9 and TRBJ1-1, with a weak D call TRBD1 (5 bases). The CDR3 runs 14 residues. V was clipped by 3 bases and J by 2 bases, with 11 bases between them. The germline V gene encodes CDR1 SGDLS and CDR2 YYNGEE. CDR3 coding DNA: TGTGCCAGCAGCGGACTCCAGGGAAACACTGAAGCTTTCTTT. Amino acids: CASSGLQGNTEAFF.

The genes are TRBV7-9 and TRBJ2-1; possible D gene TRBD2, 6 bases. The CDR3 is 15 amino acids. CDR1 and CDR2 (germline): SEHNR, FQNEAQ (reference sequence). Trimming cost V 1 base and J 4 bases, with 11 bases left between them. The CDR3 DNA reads TGTGCCAGCAGCTTAGGCGGTAGCGGATACAATGAGCAGTTCTTC. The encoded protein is CASSLGGSGYNEQFF.

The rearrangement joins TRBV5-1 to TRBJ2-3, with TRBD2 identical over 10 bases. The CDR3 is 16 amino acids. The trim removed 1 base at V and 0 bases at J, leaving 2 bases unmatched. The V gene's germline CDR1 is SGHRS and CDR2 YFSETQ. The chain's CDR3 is CASSLLTSGSTDTQYF. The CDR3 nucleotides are TGCGCCAGCAGCTTGCTGACTAGCGGGAGCACAGATACGCAGTATTTT.

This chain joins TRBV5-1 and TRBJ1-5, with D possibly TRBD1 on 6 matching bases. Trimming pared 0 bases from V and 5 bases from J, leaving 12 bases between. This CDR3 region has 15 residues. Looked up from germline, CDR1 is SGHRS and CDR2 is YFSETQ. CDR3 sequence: CASSLVGGSDQPQHF. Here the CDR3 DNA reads TGCGCCAGCAGCTTGGTGGGGGGCTCGGATCAGCCCCAGCATTTT.

CDR3 amino acids: CASNREWGDTEAFF. CDR3 DNA sequence: TGTGCCAGCAACAGGGAGTGGGGAGACACTGAAGCTTTCTTT. This chain connects TRBV2 to TRBJ1-1; possible D gene TRBD1, 6 bases. The CDR3 totals 14 residues. Germline lookup yields CDR1 SNHLY and CDR2 FYNNEI. Deletions cut 7 bases from V and 3 bases from J, with 15 bases between.

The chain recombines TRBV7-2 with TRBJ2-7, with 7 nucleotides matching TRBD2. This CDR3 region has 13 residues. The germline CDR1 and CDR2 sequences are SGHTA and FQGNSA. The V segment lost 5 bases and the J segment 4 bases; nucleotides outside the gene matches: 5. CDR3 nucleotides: TGTGCCAGCAGCGCGGGACTATTTTACGAGCAGTACTTC. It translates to CASSAGLFYEQYF.

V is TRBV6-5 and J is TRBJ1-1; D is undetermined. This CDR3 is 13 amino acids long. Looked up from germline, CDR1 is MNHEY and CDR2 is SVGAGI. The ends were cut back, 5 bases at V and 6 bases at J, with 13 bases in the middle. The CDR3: CASSTPKRSEAFF. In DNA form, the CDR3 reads TGTGCCAGCAGTACCCCCAAACGGTCTGAAGCTTTCTTT.

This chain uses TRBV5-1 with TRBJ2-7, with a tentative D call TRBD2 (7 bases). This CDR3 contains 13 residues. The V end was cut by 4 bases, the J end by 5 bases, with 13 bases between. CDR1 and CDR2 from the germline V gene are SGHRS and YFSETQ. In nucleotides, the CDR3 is TGCGCCAGCAGCGAAGGGGGGGACCACGAGCAGTACTTC. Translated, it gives CASSEGGDHEQYF.

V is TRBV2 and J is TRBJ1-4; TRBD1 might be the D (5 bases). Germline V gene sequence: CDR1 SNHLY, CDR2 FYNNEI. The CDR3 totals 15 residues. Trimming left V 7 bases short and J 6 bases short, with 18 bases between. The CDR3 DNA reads TGTGCCAGCACCGAGAAGGGGTTGGGGCATGAAAAACTGTTTTTT. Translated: CASTEKGLGHEKLFF. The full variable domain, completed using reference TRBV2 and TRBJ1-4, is EPEVTQTPSHQVTQMGQEVILRCVPISNHLYFYWYRQILGQKVEFLVSFYNNEISEKSEIFDDQFSVERPDGSNFTLKIRSTKLEDSAMYFCASTEKGLGHEKLFFGSGTQLSVL.

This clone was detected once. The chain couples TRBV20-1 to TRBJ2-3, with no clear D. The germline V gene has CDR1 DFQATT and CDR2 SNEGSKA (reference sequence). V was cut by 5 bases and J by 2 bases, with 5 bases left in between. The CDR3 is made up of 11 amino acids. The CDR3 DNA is TGCAGTGCTCTTGTCACAGATACGCAGTATTTT. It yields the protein CSALVTDTQYF.

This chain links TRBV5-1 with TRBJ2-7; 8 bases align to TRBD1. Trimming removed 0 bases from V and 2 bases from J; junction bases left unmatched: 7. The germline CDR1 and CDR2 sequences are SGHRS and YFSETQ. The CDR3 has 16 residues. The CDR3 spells CASSLGGGQGPYEQYF. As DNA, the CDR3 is TGCGCCAGCAGCTTGGGGGGCGGACAGGGCCCCTACGAGCAGTACTTC.

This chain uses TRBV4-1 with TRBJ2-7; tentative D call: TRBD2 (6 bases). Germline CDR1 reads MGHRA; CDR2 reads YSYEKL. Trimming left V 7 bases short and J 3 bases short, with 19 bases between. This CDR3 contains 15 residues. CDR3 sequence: CASTPSGVVGYEQYF. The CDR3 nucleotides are TGCGCCAGCACCCCATCGGGGGTAGTTGGCTACGAGCAGTACTTC.

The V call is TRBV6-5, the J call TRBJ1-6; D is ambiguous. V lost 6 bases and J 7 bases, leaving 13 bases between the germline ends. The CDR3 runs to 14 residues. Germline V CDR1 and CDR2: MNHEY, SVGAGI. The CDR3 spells CASSLREPNSPLHF. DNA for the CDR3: TGTGCCAGCAGCCTACGGGAACCCAATTCACCCCTCCACTTT.